Reported below is one TCR beta chain. The data belong to a study of blood T cell repertoires in COVID-19. Study in general: Collection of acute and convalescent COVID-19 samples took place in the United States, Italy and Spain.

Study processing details: Counts of nucleated cells, estimated from reference gene primer amplification, were obtained. The table came from immunoSEQ multiplex PCR; TCRdb's copy has only in-frame clones and leaves some out. V, J and clone size are taken as reported in that table, and D and trimming were inferred from the DNA itself. The sample holds some 170,000 clones, roughly 87% seen once. The CDR3 sequence is 16 residues long. CDR1 and CDR2 from the germline V gene are PRHDT and FYEKMQ (reference sequence). V lost 2 bases and J lost 0, with 11 bases in between. The clonotype comes from a woman in her 70s with acute or convalescent COVID-19. Sequencing was done on a sample of peripheral blood. This rearrangement joins TRBV13 to TRBJ1-3; D is ambiguous. The CDR3 sequence: CASSLMGISSGNTIYF. The CDR3 DNA reads TGTGCCAGCAGCTTAATGGGCATAAGCTCTGGAAACACCATATATTTT.